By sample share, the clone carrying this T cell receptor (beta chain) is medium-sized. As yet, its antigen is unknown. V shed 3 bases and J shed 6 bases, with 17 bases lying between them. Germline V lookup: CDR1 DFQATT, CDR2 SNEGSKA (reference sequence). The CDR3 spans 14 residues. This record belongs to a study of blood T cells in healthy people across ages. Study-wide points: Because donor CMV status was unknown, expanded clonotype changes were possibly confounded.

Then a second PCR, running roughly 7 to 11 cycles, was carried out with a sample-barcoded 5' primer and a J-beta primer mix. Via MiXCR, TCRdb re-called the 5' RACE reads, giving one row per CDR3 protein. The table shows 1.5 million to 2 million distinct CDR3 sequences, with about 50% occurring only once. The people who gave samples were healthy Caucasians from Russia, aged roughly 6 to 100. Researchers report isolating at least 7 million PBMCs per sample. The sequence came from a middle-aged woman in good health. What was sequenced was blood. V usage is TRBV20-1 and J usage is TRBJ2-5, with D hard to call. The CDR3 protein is CSASESAGTKTQYF. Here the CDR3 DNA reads TGCAGTGCTAGTGAGTCGGCAGGCACCAAGACCCAGTACTTC.